This is a list of T cell receptor beta chains from one sample in a study of shared clonotypes between healthy human individuals. TCRdb's table, derived via immunoSEQ multiplex PCR, lists solely in-frame clones and lacks some. Among about 470,000 clones, about 76% were seen once, and the ten largest hold approximately 13%. The sample taken for sequencing was PBMCs. The receptors were gathered from a woman between 35 and 50 years old in good health. Some clones in this sample may be carry-over from other donors' samples. CDR3s include the opening cysteine and the closing phenylalanine or tryptophan. The order of the fields is clone size, J gene, V gene, D gene, CDR3 DNA, CDR3 protein. D genes are given only for firm matches. Not every row has a clone size; where given, it reads once, few, many or a size class.

size: NA; J: TRBJ1-1; V: TRBV6-6; D: NA; DNA: TGTGCCAGCATCCTTCACGTGGGCTCCTCCACTGAAGCTTTCTTT; CDR3: CASILHVGSSTEAFF
size: NA; J: TRBJ2-7; V: TRBV28; D: TRBD1; DNA: TGTGCCAGCAGTAGGATAGACAGGGACGGCGACGAGCAGTACTTC; CDR3: CASSRIDRDGDEQYF
size: NA; J: TRBJ2-7; V: TRBV15; D: NA; DNA: TGTGCCACCAGCAGAGATGAGGGGGACTACGAGCAGTACTTC; CDR3: CATSRDEGDYEQYF
size: NA; J: TRBJ2-2; V: TRBV6-5; D: NA; DNA: TGTGCCAGCAGTTTCGGGGGGCGCGTCACCGGGGAGCTGTTTTTT; CDR3: CASSFGGRVTGELFF
size: once; J: TRBJ1-6; V: TRBV5-1; D: TRBD1; DNA: TGCGCCAGCACCACAGGACAGGGCCATAATTCACCCCTCCACTTT; CDR3: CASTTGQGHNSPLHF
size: NA; J: TRBJ2-2; V: TRBV14; D: TRBD2; DNA: TGTGCCAGCAGCCAGGACTTAACTAGCGGGAGACACACCGGGGAGCTGTTTTTT; CDR3: CASSQDLTSGRHTGELFF
size: NA; J: TRBJ1-5; V: TRBV19; D: NA; DNA: TGTGCCAGTAGGTCAGAGGGGAGGGTCAATCAGCCCCAGCATTTT; CDR3: CASRSEGRVNQPQHF
size: NA; J: TRBJ1-2; V: TRBV2; D: TRBD1; DNA: TGTGCCAGCAGTGAAGCGGGACAGACCTTGCGGGGCTACACCTTC; CDR3: CASSEAGQTLRGYTF
size: NA; J: TRBJ1-1; V: TRBV5-5; D: NA; DNA: TGTGCCAGCAGCTTCGGGCAGGGACCGAACACTGAAGCTTTCTTT; CDR3: CASSFGQGPNTEAFF
size: NA; J: TRBJ2-7; V: TRBV9; D: NA; DNA: TGTGCCAGCAGCGTCCGGGACGTCTCCTACGAGCAGTACTTC; CDR3: CASSVRDVSYEQYF
size: NA; J: TRBJ2-7; V: TRBV30; D: TRBD2; DNA: TGTGCCTGGAGAGCGGGATATGGGCTGGAGCAGTACTTC; CDR3: CAWRAGYGLEQYF
size: once; J: TRBJ2-2; V: TRBV7-3; D: NA; DNA: TGTGCCAGCAGCTTAATGGAAACGAGCACCGGGGAGCTGTTTTTT; CDR3: CASSLMETSTGELFF
size: NA; J: TRBJ2-5; V: TRBV2; D: TRBD1; DNA: TGTGCCAGCACGAGAACAGGGGGTCTTGAGACCCAGTACTTC; CDR3: CASTRTGGLETQYF
size: NA; J: TRBJ2-3; V: TRBV19; D: TRBD2; DNA: TGTGCCAGTAGTCCGGGACTAGCGGAAACAGATACGCAGTATTTT; CDR3: CASSPGLAETDTQYF
size: NA; J: TRBJ1-2; V: TRBV28; D: TRBD1; DNA: TGTGCCAGCAGTTTTCCCGGGACAGGGCGGGGCTACACCTTC; CDR3: CASSFPGTGRGYTF
size: NA; J: TRBJ2-5; V: TRBV2; D: NA; DNA: TGTGCCAGCAGTCAAGAGACTAGATACATGGCCCAGTACTTC; CDR3: CASSQETRYMAQYF
size: NA; J: TRBJ2-5; V: TRBV19; D: NA; DNA: TGTGCCAGTAGTATCCCCCGAGGGCCGGGGGAGACCCAGTACTTC; CDR3: CASSIPRGPGETQYF
size: NA; J: TRBJ1-1; V: TRBV11-2; D: TRBD1; DNA: TGTGCCAGCAGCTTAGGGACAGGGGTTCCGGGCACTGAAGCTTTCTTT; CDR3: CASSLGTGVPGTEAFF
size: few; J: TRBJ2-1; V: TRBV28; D: NA; DNA: TGTGCCAGCAGTTTTTGGGGGCGGGAGATAGACTATGAGCAGTTCTTC; CDR3: CASSFWGREIDYEQFF
size: NA; J: TRBJ2-5; V: TRBV7-9; D: NA; DNA: TGTGCCAGCAGCTTCGAACAGGGACAAGAGACCCAGTACTTC; CDR3: CASSFEQGQETQYF
size: NA; J: TRBJ2-1; V: TRBV20-1; D: TRBD2; DNA: TGCAGTGCGACCACTAGCGGAGACCCTCTCTTC; CDR3: CSATTSGDPLF
size: NA; J: TRBJ2-2; V: TRBV11-2; D: NA; DNA: TGTGCCAGCAGCCCCCGGGTAGCGGAGGGCACCGGGGAGCTGTTTTTT; CDR3: CASSPRVAEGTGELFF
size: NA; J: TRBJ1-6; V: TRBV5-1; D: NA; DNA: TGCGCCAGCAGCTTGGCCGCAAGCAGCTATTCACCCCTCCACTTT; CDR3: CASSLAASSYSPLHF
size: once; J: TRBJ1-2; V: TRBV30; D: NA; DNA: TGTGCCTGGGATCCCTCATGGGGGAAAGGCTACACCTTC; CDR3: CAWDPSWGKGYTF
size: NA; J: TRBJ2-3; V: TRBV15; D: NA; DNA: TGTGCCACCAGCAGAGATACGGCAGCTAGCACAGATACGCAGTATTTT; CDR3: CATSRDTAASTDTQYF
size: NA; J: TRBJ2-5; V: TRBV5-5; D: TRBD1; DNA: TGTGCCAGCAGCACCCACCCTCGGACAGGGAGCGAGACCCAGTACTTC; CDR3: CASSTHPRTGSETQYF
size: NA; J: TRBJ2-2; V: TRBV19; D: TRBD1; DNA: TGTGCCAGTAGTGTACGACAGGGGTCGAACACCGGGGAGCTGTTTTTT; CDR3: CASSVRQGSNTGELFF
size: NA; J: TRBJ2-5; V: TRBV5-4; D: TRBD2; DNA: TGTGCCAGCAGCTTCCTAGCGGGGAGGGGAGAGACCCAGTACTTC; CDR3: CASSFLAGRGETQYF
size: NA; J: TRBJ2-7; V: TRBV29-1; D: NA; DNA: TGCAGCGCTGAACAGACCTACGAGCAGTACTTC; CDR3: CSAEQTYEQYF
size: NA; J: TRBJ1-2; V: TRBV15; D: NA; DNA: TGTGCCACCAGCAGAGATCTCTCGGTCAGAGGCGGCCACACCTTC; CDR3: CATSRDLSVRGGHTF
size: NA; J: TRBJ1-2; V: TRBV18; D: TRBD1; DNA: TGTGCCAGCTCACCGGGACAGGAGAACTATGGCTACACCTTC; CDR3: CASSPGQENYGYTF
size: NA; J: TRBJ2-5; V: TRBV19; D: NA; DNA: TGTGCCAGTAGCAAGGGGGGCCAAGAGACCCAGTACTTC; CDR3: CASSKGGQETQYF
size: NA; J: TRBJ2-2; V: TRBV19; D: NA; DNA: TGTGCCAGTAGTATTCGGCAGGGTGGGAGCGGGGAGCTGTTTTTT; CDR3: CASSIRQGGSGELFF
size: many; J: TRBJ2-1; V: TRBV4-3; D: TRBD2; DNA: TGCGCCAGCAGCCAAGATTATAGCGGGAGGTTCTATGAGCAGTTCTTC; CDR3: CASSQDYSGRFYEQFF
size: NA; J: TRBJ2-3; V: TRBV5-1; D: TRBD1; DNA: TGCGCCAGCAGCATTACAGGGGGTGCAGATACGCAGTATTTT; CDR3: CASSITGGADTQYF
size: NA; J: TRBJ1-6; V: TRBV6-6; D: NA; DNA: TGTGCCGGCACACCTTCCCCTTCTTCACCCCTCCACTTT; CDR3: CAGTPSPSSPLHF
size: NA; J: TRBJ2-3; V: TRBV27; D: NA; DNA: TGTGCCAGCACCTCTTTCCCCACAGATACGCAGTATTTT; CDR3: CASTSFPTDTQYF
size: few; J: TRBJ2-5; V: TRBV7-2; D: NA; DNA: TGTGCCAGCAGCCACGTGGTCCAAGAGACCCAGTACTTC; CDR3: CASSHVVQETQYF
size: NA; J: TRBJ2-5; V: TRBV9; D: NA; DNA: TGTGCCAGCAGCGCAGACACGTACCAAGAGACCCAGTACTTC; CDR3: CASSADTYQETQYF
size: NA; J: TRBJ2-5; V: TRBV10-3; D: NA; DNA: TGTGCCATCAGTTTCGATCGGTCAGAGACCCAGTACTTC; CDR3: CAISFDRSETQYF
size: NA; J: TRBJ2-1; V: TRBV28; D: TRBD1; DNA: TGTGCCAGCAGTTTACCCGGGACAGGGGTCAATGAGCAGTTCTTC; CDR3: CASSLPGTGVNEQFF
size: NA; J: TRBJ2-5; V: TRBV10-1; D: TRBD2; DNA: TGCGCCAGCAAATTGGCGGGAGGGCAAGAGACCCAGTACTTC; CDR3: CASKLAGGQETQYF
size: once; J: TRBJ2-2; V: TRBV30; D: NA; DNA: TGTGCCTGGAGTAGGGGACGGGCGGGCACCGGGGAGCTGTTTTTT; CDR3: CAWSRGRAGTGELFF
size: NA; J: TRBJ2-7; V: TRBV5-1; D: TRBD2; DNA: TGCGCCAGCAGTCCCCTGGAGCGATCTCGGGGGACTAGCGGGAGTAGGTGGGGCTACGAGCAGTACTTC; CDR3: CASSPLERSRGTSGSRWGYEQYF
size: medium-sized; J: TRBJ1-5; V: TRBV19; D: NA; DNA: TGTGCCAGTAGTATGGGGGACAACTATCAGCCCCAGCATTTT; CDR3: CASSMGDNYQPQHF
size: NA; J: TRBJ2-1; V: TRBV7-3; D: TRBD2; DNA: TGTGCCAGCAGCTTTGAGCGGGGCTACAATGAGCAGTTCTTC; CDR3: CASSFERGYNEQFF
size: NA; J: TRBJ2-3; V: TRBV7-8; D: NA; DNA: TGTGCCAGCAGCATCCAAGCGGGAGCAGGGGGGACAGATACGCAGTATTTT; CDR3: CASSIQAGAGGTDTQYF
size: NA; J: TRBJ1-1; V: TRBV13; D: NA; DNA: TGTGCCAGCAGCTCACCAGGGTTTGCGAACACTGAAGCTTTCTTT; CDR3: CASSSPGFANTEAFF
size: NA; J: TRBJ2-3; V: TRBV18; D: TRBD2; DNA: TGTGCCAGCGCTGCGGCTAGCGGGTCCACAGATACGCAGTATTTT; CDR3: CASAAASGSTDTQYF
size: NA; J: TRBJ2-7; V: TRBV7-2; D: TRBD2; DNA: TGTGCCAGCAGCTTAGATGCGGGAGGAGGGTACGAGCAGTACTTC; CDR3: CASSLDAGGGYEQYF
size: NA; J: TRBJ2-3; V: TRBV6-4; D: TRBD1; DNA: TGTGCCAGCAGTGAGGGGACAGCGGACCCAGATACGCAGTATTTT; CDR3: CASSEGTADPDTQYF
size: NA; J: TRBJ2-5; V: TRBV11-3; D: TRBD1; DNA: TGTGCCAGCAGCTTAACAGGGGTTGAGACCCAGTACTTC; CDR3: CASSLTGVETQYF
size: NA; J: TRBJ2-1; V: TRBV7-9; D: TRBD1; DNA: TGTGCCAGCAGGCCGACAGGGATCGACAATGAGCAGTTCTTC; CDR3: CASRPTGIDNEQFF
size: many; J: TRBJ2-2; V: TRBV9; D: NA; DNA: TGTGCCAGCAGCGACCGGACTGTTCCGAACACCGGGGAGCTGTTTTTT; CDR3: CASSDRTVPNTGELFF
size: NA; J: TRBJ1-2; V: TRBV7-9; D: NA; DNA: TGTGCCAGCAGCTTAGCGGGGGGAGATGGCTACACCTTC; CDR3: CASSLAGGDGYTF